This note documents a single TCR beta chain sequence. Its antigen is undetermined. Per the germline V gene, CDR1 is MNHEY and CDR2 is SVGAGI. Trimming took off 5 bases at V and 4 bases at J, with 12 bases between the two ends. This CDR3 contains 13 residues. The data stem from a study of cytomegalovirus exposure and HLA in healthy donors. Study findings and constraints: Segments of the TCR beta V type were, in most cases, productive about 90% or about 30% of the time in an earlier analysis.

This PCR relied on a set of 60 Vbeta primers and 13 Jbeta primers. Generated by immunoSEQ multiplex PCR, the TCRdb table keeps only in-frame clones and is missing some. The table records some 160,000 clones, around 80% of them present only once. The material sequenced was PBMCs. The source of this sequence is a middle-aged woman in good health and CMV-seropositive. V is TRBV6-5 and J is TRBJ2-7; D unclear. DNA of the CDR3: TGTGCCAGCAGTAACCCCCCAGGATACGAGCAGTACTTC. It encodes CASSNPPGYEQYF.